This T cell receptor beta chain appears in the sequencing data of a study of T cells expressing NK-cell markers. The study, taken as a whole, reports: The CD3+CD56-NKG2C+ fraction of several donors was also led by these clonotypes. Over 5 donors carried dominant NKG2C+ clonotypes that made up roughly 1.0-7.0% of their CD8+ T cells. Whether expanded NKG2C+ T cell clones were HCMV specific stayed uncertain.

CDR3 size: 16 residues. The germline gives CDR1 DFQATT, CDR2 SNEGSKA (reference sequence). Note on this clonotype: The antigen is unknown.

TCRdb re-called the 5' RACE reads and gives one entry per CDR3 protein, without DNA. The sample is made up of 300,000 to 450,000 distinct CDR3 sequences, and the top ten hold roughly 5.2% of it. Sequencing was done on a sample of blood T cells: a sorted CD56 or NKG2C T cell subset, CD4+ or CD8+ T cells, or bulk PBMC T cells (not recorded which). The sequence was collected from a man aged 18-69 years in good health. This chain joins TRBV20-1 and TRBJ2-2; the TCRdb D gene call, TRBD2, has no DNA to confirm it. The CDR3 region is CSARISGRQNTGELFF.